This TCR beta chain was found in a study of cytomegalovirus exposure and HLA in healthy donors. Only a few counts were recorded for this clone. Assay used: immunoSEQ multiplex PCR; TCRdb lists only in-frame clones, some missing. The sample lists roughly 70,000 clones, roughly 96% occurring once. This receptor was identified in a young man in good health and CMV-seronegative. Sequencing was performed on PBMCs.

The CDR3 sequence: CASSLSTGPSGEQFF. CDR3 in DNA: TGTGCCAGCAGTTTATCAACAGGGCCGTCGGGTGAGCAGTTCTTC. The chain links TRBV27 to TRBJ2-1, with a possible D match to TRBD1 (6 bases). The germline CDR1 and CDR2 sequences are MNHEY and SMNVEV (reference sequence). The CDR3 extends over 15 amino acids. Trimming removed 0 bases from V and 9 bases from J, with 15 bases in between.